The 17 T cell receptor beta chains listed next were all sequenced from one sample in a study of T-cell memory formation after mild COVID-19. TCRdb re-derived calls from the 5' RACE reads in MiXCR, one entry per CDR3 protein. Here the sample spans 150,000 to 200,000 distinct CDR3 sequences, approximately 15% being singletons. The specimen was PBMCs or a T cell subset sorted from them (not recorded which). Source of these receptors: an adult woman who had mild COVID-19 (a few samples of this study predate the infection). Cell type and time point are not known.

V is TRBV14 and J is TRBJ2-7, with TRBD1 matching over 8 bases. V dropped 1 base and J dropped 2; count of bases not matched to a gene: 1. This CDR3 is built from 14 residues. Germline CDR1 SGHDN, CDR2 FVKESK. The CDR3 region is CASSQGTGPYEQYF. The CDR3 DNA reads TGTGCCAGCAGCCAAGGGACAGGGCCCTACGAGCAGTACTTC.

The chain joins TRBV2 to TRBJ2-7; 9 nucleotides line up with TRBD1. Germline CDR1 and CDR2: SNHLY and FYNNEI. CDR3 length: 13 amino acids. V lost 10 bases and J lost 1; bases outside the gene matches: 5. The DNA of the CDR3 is TGTGCCACCGCACAGGGGGCTTCCTACGAGCAGTACTTC. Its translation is CATAQGASYEQYF. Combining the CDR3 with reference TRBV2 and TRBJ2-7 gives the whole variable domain EPEVTQTPSHQVTQMGQEVILRCVPISNHLYFYWYRQILGQKVEFLVSFYNNEISEKSEIFDDQFSVERPDGSNFTLKIRSTKLEDSAMYFCATAQGASYEQYFGPGTRLTVT.

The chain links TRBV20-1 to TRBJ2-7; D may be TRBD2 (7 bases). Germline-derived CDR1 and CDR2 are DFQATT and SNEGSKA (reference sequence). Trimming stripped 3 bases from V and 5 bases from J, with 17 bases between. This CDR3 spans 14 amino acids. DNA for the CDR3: TGCAGTGCTAGCGAAGGGCGGGGGCACCACGAGCAGTACTTC. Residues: CSASEGRGHHEQYF.

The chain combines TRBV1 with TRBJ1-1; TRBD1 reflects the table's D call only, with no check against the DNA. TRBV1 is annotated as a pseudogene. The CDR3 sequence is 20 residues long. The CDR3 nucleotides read TGCACCAGCAGCCACCCGCTGGCCATACTCGGGACAATCTATTTGACTGAAGCTTTCTTT. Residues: CTSSHPLAILGTIYLTEAFF.

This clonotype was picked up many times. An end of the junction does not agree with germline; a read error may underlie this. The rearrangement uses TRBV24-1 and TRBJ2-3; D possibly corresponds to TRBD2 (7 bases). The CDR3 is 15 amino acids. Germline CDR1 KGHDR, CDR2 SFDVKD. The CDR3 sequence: CAISEGGQGTDTQYF. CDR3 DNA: TGTGCCATCAGTGAGGGGGGGCAAGGCACAGATACGCAGTATTTT.

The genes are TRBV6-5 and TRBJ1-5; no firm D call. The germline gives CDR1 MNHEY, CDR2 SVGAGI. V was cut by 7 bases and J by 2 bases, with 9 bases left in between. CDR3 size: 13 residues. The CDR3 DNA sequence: TGTGCCAGCATGCGGGGTCGCAATCAGCCCCAGCATTTT. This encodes CASMRGRNQPQHF.

The CDR3 sequence: CASSLQGFQETQYF. Here the CDR3 DNA reads TGTGCCAGCAGTCTACAGGGGTTCCAAGAGACCCAGTACTTC. The chain links TRBV5-6 to TRBJ2-5; 7 positions agree with TRBD1. CDR1 is SGHDT, CDR2 YYEEEE, per germline. V lost 5 bases and J lost 1; bases outside the gene matches: 5. This CDR3 has 14 residues.

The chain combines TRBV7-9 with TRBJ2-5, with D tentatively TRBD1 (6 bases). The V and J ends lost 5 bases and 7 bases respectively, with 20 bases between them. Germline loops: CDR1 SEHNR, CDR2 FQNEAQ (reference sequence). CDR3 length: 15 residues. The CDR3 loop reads CASSPQGLRAATQYF. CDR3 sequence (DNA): TGTGCCAGCAGCCCTCAGGGGCTTAGAGCGGCGACCCAGTACTTC.

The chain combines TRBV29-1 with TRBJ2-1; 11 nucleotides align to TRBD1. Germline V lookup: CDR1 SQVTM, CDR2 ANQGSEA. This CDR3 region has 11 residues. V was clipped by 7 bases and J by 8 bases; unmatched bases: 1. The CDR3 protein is CSADRGHEQFF. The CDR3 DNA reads TGCAGCGCGGACAGGGGGCATGAGCAGTTCTTC.

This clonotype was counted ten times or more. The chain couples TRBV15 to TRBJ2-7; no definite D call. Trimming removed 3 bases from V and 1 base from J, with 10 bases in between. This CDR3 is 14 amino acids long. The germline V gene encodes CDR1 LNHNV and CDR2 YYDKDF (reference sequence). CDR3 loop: CATSSKRVSYEQYF. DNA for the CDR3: TGTGCCACCAGCAGTAAAAGGGTATCCTACGAGCAGTACTTC.

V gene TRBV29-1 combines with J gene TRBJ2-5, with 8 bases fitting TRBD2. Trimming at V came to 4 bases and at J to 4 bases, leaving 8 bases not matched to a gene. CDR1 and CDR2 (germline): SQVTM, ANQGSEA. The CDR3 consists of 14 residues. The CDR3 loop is CSVVGTSGRETQYF. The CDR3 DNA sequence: TGCAGCGTTGTTGGGACTAGTGGCCGAGAGACCCAGTACTTC.

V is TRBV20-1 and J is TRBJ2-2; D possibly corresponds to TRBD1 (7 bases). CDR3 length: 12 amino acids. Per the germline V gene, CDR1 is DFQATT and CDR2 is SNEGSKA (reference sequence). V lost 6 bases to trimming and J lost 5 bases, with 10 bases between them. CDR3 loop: CSATGRTGELFF. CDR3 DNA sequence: TGCAGTGCGACAGGGAGGACCGGGGAGCTGTTTTTT.

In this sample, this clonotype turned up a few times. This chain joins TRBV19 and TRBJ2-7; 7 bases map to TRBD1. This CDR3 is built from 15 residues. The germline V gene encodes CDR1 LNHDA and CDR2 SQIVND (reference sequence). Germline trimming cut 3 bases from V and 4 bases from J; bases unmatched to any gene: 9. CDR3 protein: CASSIFARGLYEQYF. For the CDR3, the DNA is TGTGCCAGTAGTATTTTTGCGAGGGGGCTTTACGAGCAGTACTTC.

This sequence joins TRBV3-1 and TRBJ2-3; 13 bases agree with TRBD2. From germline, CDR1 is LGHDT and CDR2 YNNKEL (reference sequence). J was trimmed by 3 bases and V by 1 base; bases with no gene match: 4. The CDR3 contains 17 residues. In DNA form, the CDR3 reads TGTGCCAGCAGCCAAGGACTAGCGGGGGGTCAAACAGATACGCAGTATTTT. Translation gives CASSQGLAGGQTDTQYF.

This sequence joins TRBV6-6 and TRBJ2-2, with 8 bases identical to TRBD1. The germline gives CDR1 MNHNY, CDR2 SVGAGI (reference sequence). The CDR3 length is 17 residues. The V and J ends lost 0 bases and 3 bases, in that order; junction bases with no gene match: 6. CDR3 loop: CASSYSARTGHTGELFF. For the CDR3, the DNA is TGTGCCAGCAGTTACTCGGCACGGACAGGGCACACCGGGGAGCTGTTTTTT.

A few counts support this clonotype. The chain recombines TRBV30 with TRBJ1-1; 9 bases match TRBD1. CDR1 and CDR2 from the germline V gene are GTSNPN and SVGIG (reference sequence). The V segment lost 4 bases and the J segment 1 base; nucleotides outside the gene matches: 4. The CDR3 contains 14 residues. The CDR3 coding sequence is TGTGCCTGGACCCTGGGACAGGGGAACACTGAAGCTTTCTTT. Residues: CAWTLGQGNTEAFF.

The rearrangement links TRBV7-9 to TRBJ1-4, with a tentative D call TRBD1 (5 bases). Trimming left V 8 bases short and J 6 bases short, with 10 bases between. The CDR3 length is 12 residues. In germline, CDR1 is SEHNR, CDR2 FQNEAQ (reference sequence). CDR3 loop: CASADIDEKLFF. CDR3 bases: TGTGCCAGCGCGGACATCGATGAAAAACTGTTTTTT. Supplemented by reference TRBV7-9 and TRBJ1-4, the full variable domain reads DTGVSQNPRHKITKRGQNVTFRCDPISEHNRLYWYRQTLGQGPEFLTYFQNEAQLEKSRLLSDRFSAERPKGSFSTLEIQRTEQGDSAMYLCASADIDEKLFFGSGTQLSVL.